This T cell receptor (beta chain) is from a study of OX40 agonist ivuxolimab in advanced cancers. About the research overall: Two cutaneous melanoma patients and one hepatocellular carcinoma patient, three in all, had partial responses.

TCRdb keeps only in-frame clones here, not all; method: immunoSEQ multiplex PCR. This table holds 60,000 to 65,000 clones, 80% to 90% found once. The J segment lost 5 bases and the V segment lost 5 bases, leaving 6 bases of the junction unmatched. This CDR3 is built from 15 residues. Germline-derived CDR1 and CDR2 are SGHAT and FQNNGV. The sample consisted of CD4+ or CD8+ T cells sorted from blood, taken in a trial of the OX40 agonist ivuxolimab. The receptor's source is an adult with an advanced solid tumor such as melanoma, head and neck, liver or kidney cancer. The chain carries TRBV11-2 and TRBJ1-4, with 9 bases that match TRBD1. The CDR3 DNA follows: TGTGCCAGCAGCAAAGGGGACAGGGCGAATGAAAAACTGTTTTTT. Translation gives CASSKGDRANEKLFF.